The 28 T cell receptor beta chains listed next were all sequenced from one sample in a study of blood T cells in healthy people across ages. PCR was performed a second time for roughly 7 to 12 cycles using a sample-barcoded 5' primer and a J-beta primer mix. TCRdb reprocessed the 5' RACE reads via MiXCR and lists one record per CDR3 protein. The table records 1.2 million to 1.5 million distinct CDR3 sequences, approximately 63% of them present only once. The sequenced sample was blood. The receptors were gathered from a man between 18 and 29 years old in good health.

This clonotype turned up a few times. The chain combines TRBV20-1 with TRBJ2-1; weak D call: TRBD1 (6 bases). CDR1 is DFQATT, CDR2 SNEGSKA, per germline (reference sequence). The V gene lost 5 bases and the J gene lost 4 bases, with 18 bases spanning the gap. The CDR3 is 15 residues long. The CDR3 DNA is TGCAGTGCTGCCCTCCGGGACACCTTATACAATGAGCAGTTCTTC. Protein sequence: CSAALRDTLYNEQFF.

The CDR3 sequence is CASSELWGHGTSGTLSYNEQFF. As DNA, the CDR3 is TGTGCCAGCAGTGAGCTTTGGGGGCACGGGACTAGCGGGACCCTCTCCTACAATGAGCAGTTCTTC. V is TRBV6-1 and J is TRBJ2-1; 13 positions agree with TRBD2. The CDR3 is made up of 22 amino acids. V shed 3 bases and J 0 bases; nucleotides not matched to a gene: 17. Germline V gene sequence: CDR1 MNHNS, CDR2 SASEGT.

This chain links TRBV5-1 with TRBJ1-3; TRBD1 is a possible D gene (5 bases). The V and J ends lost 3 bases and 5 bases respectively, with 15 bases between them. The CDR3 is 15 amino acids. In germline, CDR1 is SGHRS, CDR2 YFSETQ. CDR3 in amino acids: CASSWDPRGRNTIYF. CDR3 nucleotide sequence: TGCGCCAGCAGCTGGGACCCCCGGGGACGAAACACCATATATTTT.

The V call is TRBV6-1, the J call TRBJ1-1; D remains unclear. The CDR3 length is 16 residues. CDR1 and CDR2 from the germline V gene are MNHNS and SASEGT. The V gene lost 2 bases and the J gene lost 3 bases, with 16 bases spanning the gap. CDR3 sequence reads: CASSEPPEQTYTEAFF. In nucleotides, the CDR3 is TGTGCCAGCAGTGAACCTCCGGAGCAGACGTACACTGAAGCTTTCTTT.

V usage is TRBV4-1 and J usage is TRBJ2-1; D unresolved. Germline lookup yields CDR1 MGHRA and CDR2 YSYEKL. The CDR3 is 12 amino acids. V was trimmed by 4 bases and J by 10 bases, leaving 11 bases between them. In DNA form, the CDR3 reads TGCGCCAGCAGCCGTGACACTCAAGAGCAGTTCTTC. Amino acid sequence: CASSRDTQEQFF.

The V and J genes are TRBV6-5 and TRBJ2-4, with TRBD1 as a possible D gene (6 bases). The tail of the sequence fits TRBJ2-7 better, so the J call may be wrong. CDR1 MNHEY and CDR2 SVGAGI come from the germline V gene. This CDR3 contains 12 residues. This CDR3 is CASSSGQCEQYF. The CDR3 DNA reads TGTGCCAGCAGTTCAGGACAGTGCGAGCAGTACTTC.

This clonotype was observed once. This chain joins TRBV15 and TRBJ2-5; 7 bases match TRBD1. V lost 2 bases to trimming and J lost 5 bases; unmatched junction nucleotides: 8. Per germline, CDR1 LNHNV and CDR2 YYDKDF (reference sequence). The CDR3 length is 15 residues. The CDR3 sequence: CATSRTGQAEETQYF. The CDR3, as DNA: TGTGCCACCAGCAGAACCGGACAGGCGGAGGAGACCCAGTACTTC.

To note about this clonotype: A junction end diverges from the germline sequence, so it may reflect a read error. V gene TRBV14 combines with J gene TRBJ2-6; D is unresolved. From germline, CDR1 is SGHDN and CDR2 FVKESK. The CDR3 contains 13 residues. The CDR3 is CASSPPGTNVLTF. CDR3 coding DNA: TGTGCCAGCAGCCCCCCTGGGACCAACGTCCTGACTTTC.

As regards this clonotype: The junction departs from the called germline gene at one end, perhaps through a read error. The CDR3 loop reads CASSLPKLYSEQFF. For the CDR3, the DNA is TGCGCCAGCAGCTTACCCAAACTATACAGTGAGCAGTTCTTC. The chain joins TRBV5-1 to TRBJ2-1, with no clear D. CDR1 SGHRS and CDR2 YFSETQ come from the germline V gene. The CDR3 has 14 residues.

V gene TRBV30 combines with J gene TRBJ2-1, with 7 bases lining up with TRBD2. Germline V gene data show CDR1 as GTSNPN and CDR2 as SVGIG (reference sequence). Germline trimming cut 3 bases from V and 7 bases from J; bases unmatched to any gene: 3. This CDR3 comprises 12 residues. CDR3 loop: CAWRTSRNEQFF. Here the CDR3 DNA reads TGTGCCTGGAGGACTAGCAGAAATGAGCAGTTCTTC.

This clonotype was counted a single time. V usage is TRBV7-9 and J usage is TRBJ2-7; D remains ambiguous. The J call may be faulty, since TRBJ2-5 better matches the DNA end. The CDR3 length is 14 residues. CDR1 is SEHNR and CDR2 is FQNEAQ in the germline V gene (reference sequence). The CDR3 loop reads CASSSEFERETQYF. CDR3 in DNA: TGTGCCAGCAGCTCCGAGTTCGAAAGGGAGACCCAGTACTTC.

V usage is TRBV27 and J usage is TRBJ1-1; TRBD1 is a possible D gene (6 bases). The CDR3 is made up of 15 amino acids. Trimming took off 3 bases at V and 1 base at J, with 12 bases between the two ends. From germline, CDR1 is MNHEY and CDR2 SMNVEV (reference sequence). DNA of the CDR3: TGTGCCAGCAGTTTTAGGCAGGGGCCGAACACTGAAGCTTTCTTT. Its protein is CASSFRQGPNTEAFF.

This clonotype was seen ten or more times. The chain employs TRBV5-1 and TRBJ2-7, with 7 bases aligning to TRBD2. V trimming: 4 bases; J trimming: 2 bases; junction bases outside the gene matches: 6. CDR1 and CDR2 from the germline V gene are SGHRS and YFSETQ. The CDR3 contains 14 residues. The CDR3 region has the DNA TGCGCCAGCAGCGCCTCCGGACTAGCCTACGAGCAGTACTTC. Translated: CASSASGLAYEQYF.

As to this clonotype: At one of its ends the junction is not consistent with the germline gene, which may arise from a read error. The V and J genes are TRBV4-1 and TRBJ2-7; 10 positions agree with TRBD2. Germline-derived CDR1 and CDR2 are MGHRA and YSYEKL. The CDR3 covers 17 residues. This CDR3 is CASSQGSLAGSSYERYF. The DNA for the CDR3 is TGCGCCAGCAGCCAAGGGTCACTAGCGGGATCGTCCTACGAGCGGTACTTC.

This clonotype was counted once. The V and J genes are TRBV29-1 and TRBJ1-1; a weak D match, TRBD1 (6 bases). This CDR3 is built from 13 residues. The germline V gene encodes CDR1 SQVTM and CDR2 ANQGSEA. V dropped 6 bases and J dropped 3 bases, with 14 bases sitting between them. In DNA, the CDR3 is TGCAGCGTACCCGGGGGCGCGGACACTGAAGCTTTCTTT. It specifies CSVPGGADTEAFF. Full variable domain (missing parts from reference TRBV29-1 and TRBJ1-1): SAVISQKPSRDICQRGTSLTIQCQVDSQVTMMFWYRQQPGQSLTLIATANQGSEATYESGFVIDKFPISRPNLTFSTLTVSNMSPEDSSIYLCSVPGGADTEAFFGQGTRLTVV.

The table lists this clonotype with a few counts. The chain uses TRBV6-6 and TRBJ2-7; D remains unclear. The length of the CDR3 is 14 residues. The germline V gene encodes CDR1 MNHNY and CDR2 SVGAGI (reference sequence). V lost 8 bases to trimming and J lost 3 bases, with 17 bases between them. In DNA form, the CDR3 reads TGTGCCAGCTGCGTTCGACACGACGACTACGAGCAGTACTTC. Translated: CASCVRHDDYEQYF.

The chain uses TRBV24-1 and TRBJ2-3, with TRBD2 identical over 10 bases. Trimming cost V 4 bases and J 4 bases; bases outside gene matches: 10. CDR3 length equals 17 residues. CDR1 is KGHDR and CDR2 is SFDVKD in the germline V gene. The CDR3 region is CATSEPTSGVVSDTQYF. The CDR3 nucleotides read TGTGCCACCAGTGAACCTACTAGCGGGGTGGTCTCAGATACGCAGTATTTT.

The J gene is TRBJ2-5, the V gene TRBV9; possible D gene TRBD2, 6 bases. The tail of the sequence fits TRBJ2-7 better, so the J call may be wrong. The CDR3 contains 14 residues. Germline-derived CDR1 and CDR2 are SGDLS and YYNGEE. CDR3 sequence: CASSVGAAGNEQYF. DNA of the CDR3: TGTGCCAGCAGCGTAGGTGCCGCGGGAAACGAGCAGTACTTC.

CDR3 residues: CASSSPGRNQPQHF. In DNA, the CDR3 is TGTGCCAGCAGCTCTCCAGGGAGAAATCAGCCCCAGCATTTT. V gene TRBV6-5 combines with J gene TRBJ1-5, with D perhaps TRBD1 (5 bases). The V end lost 6 bases, the J end lost 4 bases, and 13 bases lay between the germline ends. CDR1 is MNHEY, CDR2 SVGAGI, per germline. The CDR3 spans 14 residues.

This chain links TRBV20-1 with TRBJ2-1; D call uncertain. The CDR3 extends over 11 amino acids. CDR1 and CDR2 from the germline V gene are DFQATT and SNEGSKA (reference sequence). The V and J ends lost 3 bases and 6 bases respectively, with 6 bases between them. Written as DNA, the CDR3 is TGCAGTGCTAGGTTCCGCAATGAGCAGTTCTTC. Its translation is CSARFRNEQFF.

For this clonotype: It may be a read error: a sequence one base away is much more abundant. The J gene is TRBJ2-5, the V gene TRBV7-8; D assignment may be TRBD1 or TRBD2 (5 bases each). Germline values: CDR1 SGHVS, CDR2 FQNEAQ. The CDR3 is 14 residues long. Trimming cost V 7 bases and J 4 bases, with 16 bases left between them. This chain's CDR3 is CASNNGEGLETQYF. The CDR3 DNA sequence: TGTGCCAGCAACAACGGAGAGGGGCTAGAGACCCAGTACTTC.

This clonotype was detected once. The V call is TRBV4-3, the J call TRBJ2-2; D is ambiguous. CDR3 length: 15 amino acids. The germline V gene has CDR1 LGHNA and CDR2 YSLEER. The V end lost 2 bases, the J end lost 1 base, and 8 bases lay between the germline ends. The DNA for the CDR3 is TGCGCCAGCAGCCAATCAAAACTGAACACCGGGGAGCTGTTTTTT. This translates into CASSQSKLNTGELFF.

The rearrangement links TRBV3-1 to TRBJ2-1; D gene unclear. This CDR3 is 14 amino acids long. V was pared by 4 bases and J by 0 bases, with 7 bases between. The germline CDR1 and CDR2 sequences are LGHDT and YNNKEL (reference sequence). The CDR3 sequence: CASSRRSSYNEQFF. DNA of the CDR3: TGTGCCAGCAGCCGTCGGAGCTCCTACAATGAGCAGTTCTTC.

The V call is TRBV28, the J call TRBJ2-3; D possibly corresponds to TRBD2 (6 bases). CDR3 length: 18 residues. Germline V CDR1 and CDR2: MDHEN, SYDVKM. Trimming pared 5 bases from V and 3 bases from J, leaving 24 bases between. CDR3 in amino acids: CASSPWSERAAGTDTQYF. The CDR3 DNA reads TGTGCCAGCAGTCCCTGGAGCGAGCGGGCCGCTGGGACAGATACGCAGTATTTT.

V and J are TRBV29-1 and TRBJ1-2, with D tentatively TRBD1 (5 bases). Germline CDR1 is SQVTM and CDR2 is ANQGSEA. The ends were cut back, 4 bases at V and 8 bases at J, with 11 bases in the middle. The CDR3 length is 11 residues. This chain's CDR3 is CSVGAGQGYTF. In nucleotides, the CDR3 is TGCAGCGTTGGGGCAGGGCAGGGCTACACCTTC.

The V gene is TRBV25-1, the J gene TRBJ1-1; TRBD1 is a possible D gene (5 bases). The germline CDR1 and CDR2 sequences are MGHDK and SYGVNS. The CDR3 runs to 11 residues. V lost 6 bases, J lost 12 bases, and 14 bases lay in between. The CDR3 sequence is CASSGGGRPFF. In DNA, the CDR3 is TGTGCCAGCAGCGGGGGGGGGAGGCCTTTCTTT.

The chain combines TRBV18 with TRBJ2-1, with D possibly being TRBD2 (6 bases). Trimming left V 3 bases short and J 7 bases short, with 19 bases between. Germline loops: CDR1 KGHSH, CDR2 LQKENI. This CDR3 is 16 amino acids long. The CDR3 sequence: CASSPGLQLGFNEQFF. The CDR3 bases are TGTGCCAGCTCACCGGGACTCCAATTGGGGTTTAATGAGCAGTTCTTC.

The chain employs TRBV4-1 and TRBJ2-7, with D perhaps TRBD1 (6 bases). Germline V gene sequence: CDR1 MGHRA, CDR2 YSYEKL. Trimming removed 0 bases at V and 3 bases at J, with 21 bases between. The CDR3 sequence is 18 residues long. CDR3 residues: CASSQEPPAAGVYYEQYF. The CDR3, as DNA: TGCGCCAGCAGCCAAGAACCCCCCGCGGCAGGGGTTTACTACGAGCAGTACTTC.